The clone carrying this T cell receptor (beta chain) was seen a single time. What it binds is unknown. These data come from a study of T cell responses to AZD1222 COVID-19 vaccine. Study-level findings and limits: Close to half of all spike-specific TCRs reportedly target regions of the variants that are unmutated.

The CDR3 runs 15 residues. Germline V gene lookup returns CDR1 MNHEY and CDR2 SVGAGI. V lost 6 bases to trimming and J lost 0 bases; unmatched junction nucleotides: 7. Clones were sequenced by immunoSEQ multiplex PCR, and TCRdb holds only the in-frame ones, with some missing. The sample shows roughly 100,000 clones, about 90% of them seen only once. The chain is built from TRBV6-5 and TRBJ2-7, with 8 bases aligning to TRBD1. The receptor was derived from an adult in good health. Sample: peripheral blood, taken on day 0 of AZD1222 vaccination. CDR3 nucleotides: TGTGCCAGCAGCCCCGACAGGGGTGTCTCCTACGAGCAGTACTTC. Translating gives CASSPDRGVSYEQYF.